The next 22 T cell receptor beta chains were all read from a single sample in a study of patients and donors after allogeneic stem cell transplantation. TCRdb re-analysed the RT-PCR reads in MiXCR, keeping a single row per CDR3 protein. Altogether 920,000 or so distinct CDR3 sequences are present, more than 15% being singletons, with the ten largest covering roughly 6%. What was sequenced was blood, either unsorted or a sorted T cell fraction (not recorded which). These receptors were collected from a human donor who was either an allogeneic HSCT recipient or a stem cell or donor lymphocyte infusion donor (not recorded which). It is not recorded whose cells these are; they may come from a transplant donor.

The chain recombines TRBV11-3 with TRBJ2-3, with D unclear. CDR1 is SGHNT and CDR2 is YENEEA in the germline V gene. This CDR3 spans 13 amino acids. The V and J ends lost 3 bases and 2 bases respectively, with 6 bases between them. The CDR3 region has the DNA TGTGCCAGCAGCTTGTCGAACACAGATACGCAGTATTTT. It specifies CASSLSNTDTQYF.

This clonotype appeared a few times. The chain couples TRBV24-1 to TRBJ2-3; D tentatively fits TRBD1 or TRBD2 (7 bases each). CDR1 is KGHDR, CDR2 SFDVKD, per germline. V was cut by 5 bases and J by 4 bases, with 18 bases left in between. The CDR3 is 16 amino acids. CDR3 sequence reads: CATSGGGTERADTQYF. CDR3 DNA: TGTGCCACCAGTGGGGGGGGGACAGAGAGGGCAGATACGCAGTATTTT.

The chain combines TRBV29-1 with TRBJ2-1; TRBD2 matches at 13 bases. CDR3 length: 14 amino acids. With 7 bases clipped from V and 8 bases from J, the junction kept 8 bases outside the gene matches. Germline CDR1 and CDR2: SQVTM and ANQGSEA. The CDR3 loop is CSGITSGRVDEQFF. The CDR3 DNA sequence: TGCAGCGGTATCACTAGCGGGAGGGTGGATGAGCAGTTCTTC.

This clonotype was counted a few times. The junction shows a germline mismatch at one end, possibly a read error. V is TRBV7-2 and J is TRBJ2-7; D is ambiguous. Germline lookup yields CDR1 SGHTA and CDR2 FQGNSA. CDR3 size: 15 residues. The CDR3 region has the DNA TGTGCCAGCAGCTCCCGCCAAATGTCCTCCCACGAGCAGTACTTC. It codes for CASSSRQMSSHEQYF.

Only a few counts were recorded for this clonotype. The chain recombines TRBV7-2 with TRBJ2-5, with D unclear. The V end lost 6 bases, the J end lost 13 bases, and 18 bases lay between the germline ends. From germline, CDR1 is SGHTA and CDR2 FQGNSA. This CDR3 is built from 12 residues. CDR3 DNA sequence: TGTGCCAGCAGGGATGACTCGGCCCCTTCGTACTTC. This translates into CASRDDSAPSYF. The complete variable domain, with remaining parts taken from reference TRBV7-2 and TRBJ2-5, reads GAGVSQSPSNKVTEKGKDVELRCDPISGHTALYWYRQSLGQGLEFLIYFQGNSAPDKSGLPSDRFSAERTGGSVSTLTIQRTQQEDSAVYLCASRDDSAPSYFGPGTRLLVL.

V gene TRBV10-3 combines with J gene TRBJ2-7; weak D call: TRBD1 (5 bases). Germline V gene data show CDR1 as ENHRY and CDR2 as SYGVKD. This CDR3 is built from 15 residues. V shed 5 bases and J shed 0 bases, with 14 bases lying between them. This chain's CDR3 is CAISSRQMSSYEQYF. CDR3 DNA: TGTGCCATCAGTAGTAGACAGATGAGCTCCTACGAGCAGTACTTC.

A few counts support this clonotype. V and J are TRBV5-1 and TRBJ2-3; D gene unclear. Germline CDR1 and CDR2: SGHRS and YFSETQ. The CDR3 has 14 amino acids. V lost 7 bases to trimming and J lost 0 bases, with 12 bases between them. CDR3 sequence reads: CASQTLPSTDTQYF. As DNA, the CDR3 is TGCGCCAGCCAGACCCTTCCTAGCACAGATACGCAGTATTTT. Full variable domain (missing parts from reference TRBV5-1 and TRBJ2-3): KAGVTQTPRYLIKTRGQQVTLSCSPISGHRSVSWYQQTPGQGLQFLFEYFSETQRNKGNFPGRFSGRQFSNSRSEMNVSTLELGDSALYLCASQTLPSTDTQYFGPGTRLTVL.

The rearrangement uses TRBV10-3 and TRBJ2-5, with TRBD1 matching over 10 bases. Germline V gives CDR1 ENHRY, CDR2 SYGVKD. This CDR3 is built from 14 residues. V was pared by 10 bases and J by 5 bases, with 10 bases of the junction left unmatched. The CDR3 nucleotides are TGTGCCACACGATCCGGGACAGGGGAGGAGACCCAGTACTTC. The encoded protein is CATRSGTGEETQYF.

This sequence joins TRBV2 and TRBJ2-5; maybe TRBD1 (6 bases). The CDR3 totals 16 residues. Between the trimmed V and J ends, which lost 3 bases and 0 bases, there was a span of 14 bases. The germline V gene encodes CDR1 SNHLY and CDR2 FYNNEI. Written as DNA, the CDR3 is TGTGCCAGCAGTGAGTTGGGGGCTTTCGACCAAGAGACCCAGTACTTC. Translation gives CASSELGAFDQETQYF.

The chain is built from TRBV6-5 and TRBJ1-6; D possibly corresponds to TRBD1 (5 bases). Germline V CDR1 and CDR2: MNHEY, SVGAGI. V was pared by 0 bases and J by 7 bases, with 13 bases between. The CDR3 has 16 residues. The CDR3 sequence is CASSYSGGGGNSPLHF. CDR3 DNA sequence: TGTGCCAGCAGTTACTCAGGCGGGGGTGGAAATTCACCCCTCCACTTT.

This clonotype was seen a few times. This chain uses TRBV9 with TRBJ1-1; D may be TRBD1 (5 bases). Germline CDR1 and CDR2: SGDLS and YYNGEE. V lost 0 bases and J lost 0, with 12 bases in between. This CDR3 has 16 amino acids. CDR3 sequence: CASSVAAGTMNTEAFF. The CDR3 coding sequence is TGTGCCAGCAGCGTAGCGGCAGGGACCATGAACACTGAAGCTTTCTTT.

This clonotype was seen only a few times. The CDR3, as DNA: TGTGCCAGCAGCCCAACCGGGACCGGGGGAAACATTCAGTACTTC. Translating gives CASSPTGTGGNIQYF. The rearrangement links TRBV27 to TRBJ2-4, with a weak D call TRBD2 (6 bases). Germline CDR1 reads MNHEY; CDR2 reads SMNVEV (reference sequence). V gave up 6 bases and J gave up 6 bases, with 18 bases separating them. The CDR3 extends over 15 amino acids.

In its sample, this clonotype was seen a few times. The final CDR3 position lacks the conserved phenylalanine or tryptophan, pointing to a likely read error. No DNA is shown, since the ends of the CDR3 on it are uncertain; the CDR3 is the one TCRdb lists. This chain connects TRBV4-1 to TRBJ2-4; the D call of TRBD1 is as the table states it, not checked on the DNA. From germline, CDR1 is MGHRA and CDR2 YSYEKL. Inclusive of both ends, the CDR3 amounts to 13 amino acids. The CDR3 loop is CASSQDLGQGPIL.

This clonotype was seen a few times. The V call is TRBV7-8, the J call TRBJ1-1; D unresolved. Trimming shortened V by 5 bases and J by 1 base, and 14 bases separated the two germline ends. Germline CDR1 is SGHVS and CDR2 is FQNEAQ. The CDR3 consists of 15 residues. The CDR3 loop reads CASSRALRQNTEAFF. In DNA form, the CDR3 reads TGTGCCAGCAGCCGAGCCCTGAGACAGAACACTGAAGCTTTCTTT.

The chain has TRBV10-3 and TRBJ1-1; D perhaps matches TRBD1 (5 bases). The CDR3 runs to 14 residues. The germline gives CDR1 ENHRY, CDR2 SYGVKD. The V gene lost 4 bases and the J gene lost 1 base, with 10 bases spanning the gap. CDR3 in DNA: TGTGCCATCAGTGCTCGGGGGACGAACACTGAAGCTTTCTTT. It specifies CAISARGTNTEAFF.

J is TRBJ2-1 and V is TRBV12-3 or TRBV12-4; 10 bases match TRBD1. Losses at the gene ends were 2 bases for V and 7 bases for J; bases not matched to a gene: 5. The CDR3 contains 15 residues. The CDR3 region is CASSLPRDRGNEQFF. DNA of the CDR3: TGTGCCAGCAGTTTACCCCGGGACAGGGGAAATGAGCAGTTCTTC.

The table lists this clonotype with a count of one. This chain connects TRBV6-5 to TRBJ1-1, with D possibly being TRBD1 (5 bases). Germline V CDR1 and CDR2: MNHEY, SVGAGI. V gave up 0 bases and J gave up 4 bases, with 15 bases separating them. There are 16 residues in the CDR3. The CDR3 sequence is CASSYSNSRVGTEAFF. CDR3 DNA: TGTGCCAGCAGTTACTCGAATAGCAGGGTTGGCACTGAAGCTTTCTTT.

V is TRBV12-3 or TRBV12-4 and J is TRBJ2-7; the D is unclear. Trimming removed 6 bases from V and 6 bases from J, with 9 bases in between. The CDR3 has 11 residues. CDR3 in amino acids: CASSWAGEQYF. For the CDR3, the DNA is TGTGCCAGCAGCTGGGCCGGCGAGCAGTACTTC.

This clonotype was seen a handful of times. The CDR3 sequence: CSAGSSMNTEAFF. The CDR3 nucleotides are TGCAGTGCCGGAAGCAGCATGAACACTGAAGCTTTCTTT. The chain has TRBV20-1 and TRBJ1-1, with unresolved D. Germline V gene sequence: CDR1 DFQATT, CDR2 SNEGSKA (reference sequence). The CDR3 is 13 amino acids. Between the trimmed V and J ends, which lost 6 bases and 0 bases, there was a span of 11 bases.

The V gene is TRBV28, the J gene TRBJ2-7, with no clear D. The CDR3 runs to 15 residues. Trimming removed 3 bases at V and 6 bases at J, with 18 bases between. The germline CDR1 and CDR2 sequences are MDHEN and SYDVKM. This chain's CDR3 is CASSLGKLPGSEQYF. DNA for the CDR3: TGTGCCAGCAGTTTGGGGAAACTACCTGGATCCGAGCAGTACTTC.

This clonotype has more than one count but fewer than ten. The V gene is TRBV5-1, the J gene TRBJ2-5, with TRBD2 matching over 9 bases. The junction had 5 bases not matched to a gene; V was cut back by 5 bases and J by 0 bases. This CDR3 is built from 15 residues. In germline, CDR1 is SGHRS, CDR2 YFSETQ. CDR3 coding DNA: TGCGCCAGCAGTACTAGCGGGCAGTACCAAGAGACCCAGTACTTC. Its protein product is CASSTSGQYQETQYF. Filled out from reference TRBV5-1 and TRBJ2-5, the complete variable domain reads KAGVTQTPRYLIKTRGQQVTLSCSPISGHRSVSWYQQTPGQGLQFLFEYFSETQRNKGNFPGRFSGRQFSNSRSEMNVSTLELGDSALYLCASSTSGQYQETQYFGPGTRLLVL.

This clonotype has a count of ten or more. The chain recombines TRBV12-3 or TRBV12-4 with TRBJ2-5; D is ambiguous. The V and J ends lost 7 bases and 5 bases respectively, with 14 bases between them. The CDR3 has 13 amino acids. CDR3 DNA sequence: TGTGCCAGCACGCCGGGTCAGAGGGAGACCCAGTACTTC. Its protein product is CASTPGQRETQYF.